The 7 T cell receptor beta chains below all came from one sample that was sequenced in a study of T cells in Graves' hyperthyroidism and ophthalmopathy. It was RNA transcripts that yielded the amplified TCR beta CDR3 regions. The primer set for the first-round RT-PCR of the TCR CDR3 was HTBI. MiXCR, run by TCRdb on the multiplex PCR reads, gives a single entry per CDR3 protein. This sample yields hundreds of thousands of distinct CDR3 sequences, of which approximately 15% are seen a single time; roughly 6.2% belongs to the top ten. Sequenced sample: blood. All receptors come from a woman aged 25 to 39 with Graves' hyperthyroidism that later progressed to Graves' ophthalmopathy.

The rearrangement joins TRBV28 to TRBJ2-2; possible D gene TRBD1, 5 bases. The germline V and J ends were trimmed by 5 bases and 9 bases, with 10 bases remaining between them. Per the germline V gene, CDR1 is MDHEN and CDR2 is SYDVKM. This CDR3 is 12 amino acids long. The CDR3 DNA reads TGTGCCAGCAGTCTGAAGGGGCGGGAGCTGTTTTTT. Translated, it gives CASSLKGRELFF.

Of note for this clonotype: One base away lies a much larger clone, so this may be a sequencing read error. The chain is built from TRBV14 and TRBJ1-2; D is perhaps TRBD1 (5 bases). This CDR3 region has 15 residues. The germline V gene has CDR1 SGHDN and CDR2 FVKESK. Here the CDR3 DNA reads TGTGCCAGCAACCAAGTTGGGTCCGGGGCCTATGGCTACACCTTC. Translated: CASNQVGSGAYGYTF.

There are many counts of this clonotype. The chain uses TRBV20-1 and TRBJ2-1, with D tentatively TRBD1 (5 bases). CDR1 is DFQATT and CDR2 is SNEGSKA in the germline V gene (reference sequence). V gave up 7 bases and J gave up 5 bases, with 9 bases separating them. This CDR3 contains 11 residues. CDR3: CSVDSNNEQFF. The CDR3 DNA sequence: TGCAGTGTCGACAGCAACAATGAGCAGTTCTTC.

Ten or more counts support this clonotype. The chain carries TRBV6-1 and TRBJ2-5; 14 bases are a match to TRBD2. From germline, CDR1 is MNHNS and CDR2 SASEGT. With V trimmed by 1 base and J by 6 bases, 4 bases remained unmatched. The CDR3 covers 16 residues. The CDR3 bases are TGTGCCAGCAGTGAAGGACTAGCGGGAGGGCCGCAGACCCAGTACTTC. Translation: CASSEGLAGGPQTQYF.

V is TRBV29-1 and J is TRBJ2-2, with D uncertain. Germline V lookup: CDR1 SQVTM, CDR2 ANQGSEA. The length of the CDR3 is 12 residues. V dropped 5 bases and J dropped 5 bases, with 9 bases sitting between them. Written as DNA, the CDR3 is TGCAGCGTTTGGTTCACTACCGGGGAGCTGTTTTTT. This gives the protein CSVWFTTGELFF.

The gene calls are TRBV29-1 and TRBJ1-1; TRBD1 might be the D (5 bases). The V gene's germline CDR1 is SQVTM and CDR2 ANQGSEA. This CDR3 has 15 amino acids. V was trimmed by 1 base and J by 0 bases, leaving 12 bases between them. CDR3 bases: TGCAGCGTTGAAGCGCGGGGGAGGATGAACACTGAAGCTTTCTTT. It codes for CSVEARGRMNTEAFF.

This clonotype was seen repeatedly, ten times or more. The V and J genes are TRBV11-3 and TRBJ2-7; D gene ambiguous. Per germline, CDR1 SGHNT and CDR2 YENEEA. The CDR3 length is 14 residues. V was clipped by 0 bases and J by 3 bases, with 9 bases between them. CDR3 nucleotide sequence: TGTGCCAGCAGCTTAGAACAGAACAACTACGAGCAGTACTTC. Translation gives CASSLEQNNYEQYF.